This T cell receptor beta chain was captured in a study of CD8+ T cells in alopecia areata. At the level of the study: Tofacitinib continued for 6 to 18 months and was then withheld for 6 months.

CDR3 length: 16 residues. V shed 6 bases and J 0 bases; nucleotides not matched to a gene: 11. cDNA serving as the sequencing template came from extracted, reverse transcribed RNA. Profiling relied on immunoSEQ multiplex PCR, and the TCRdb table lists in-frame clones only, not all of them. Among some 200,000 clones listed, approximately 45% were seen once. As to treatment: oral pan-JAK inhibitor, 5-10 mg twice daily. The sequence was obtained from a human donor with alopecia areata. Sequences were derived from CD4+ T cells sorted from blood, sampled around week 36, from a patient treated with tofacitinib. This chain connects TRBV23-1 to TRBJ2-7; 7 positions match TRBD2. TRBV23-1 is an ORF for which the function is uncertain. CDR3 DNA: TGCGCCAGCAGCCGTTCGACTAGCCGACTCTCCTACGAGCAGTACTTC. Translating gives CASSRSTSRLSYEQYF.